This T cell receptor (beta chain) was observed in a study of cytomegalovirus exposure and HLA in healthy donors. The wider study: Unique TCRs numbering approximately 80 million, obtained from HLA-typed donors, made up an early data release.

In the PCR, 60 Vbeta and 13 Jbeta primers were used. Assay: immunoSEQ multiplex PCR; the TCRdb copy retains only in-frame clones and omits some. The sample yields some 180,000 clones, more than 60% seen once. Concerning this clone itself: Its specificity is unknown.

Findings and limits, study-wide: Based on reports, TCR beta sequences accurately predicted HLA-A and HLA-B alleles for most subjects. The authors judged a highly shared variant cluster likely a sequencing artifact. TCR beta chain V- and J-gene trimming was linked, in a later analysis, to a missense variant in DCLRE1C.

V gave up 5 bases and J gave up 1 base; unmatched junction bases: 4. CDR1 is MNHEY, CDR2 SMNVEV, per germline (reference sequence). The CDR3 is 15 amino acids. The chain has TRBV27 and TRBJ2-7; TRBD2 matches 11 bases. Sequencing input: PBMCs. The clonotype originates from a woman aged 60 to 75 in good health and CMV-seropositive. In DNA form, the CDR3 reads TGTGCCAGCAGTCCCGGGACTAGCGGTTCCTACGAGCAGTACTTC. Its translation: CASSPGTSGSYEQYF.